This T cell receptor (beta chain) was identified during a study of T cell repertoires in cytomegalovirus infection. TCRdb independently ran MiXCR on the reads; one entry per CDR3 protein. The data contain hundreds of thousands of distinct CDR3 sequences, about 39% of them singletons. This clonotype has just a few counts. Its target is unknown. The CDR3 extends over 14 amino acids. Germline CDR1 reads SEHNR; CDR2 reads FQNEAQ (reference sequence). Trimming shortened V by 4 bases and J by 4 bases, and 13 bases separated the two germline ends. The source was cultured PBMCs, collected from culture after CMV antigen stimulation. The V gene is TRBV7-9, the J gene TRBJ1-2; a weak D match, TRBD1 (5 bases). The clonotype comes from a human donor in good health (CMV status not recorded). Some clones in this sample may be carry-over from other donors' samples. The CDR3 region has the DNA TGTGCCAGCAGCTCGCGGGGCGTCGGCTATGGCTACACCTTC. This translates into CASSSRGVGYGYTF.